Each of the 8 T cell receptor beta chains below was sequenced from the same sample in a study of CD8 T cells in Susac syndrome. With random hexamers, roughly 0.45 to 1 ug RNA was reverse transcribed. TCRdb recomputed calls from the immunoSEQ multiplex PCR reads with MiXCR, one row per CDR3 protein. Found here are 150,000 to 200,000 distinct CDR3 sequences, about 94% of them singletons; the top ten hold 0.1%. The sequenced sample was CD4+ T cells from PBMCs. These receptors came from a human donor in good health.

In DNA form, the CDR3 reads TGTGCCAGCAGCCCTCGGTCTGGGGCCCCCCCGAACACCGGGGAGCTGTTTTTT. Its translation: CASSPRSGAPPNTGELFF. The gene calls are TRBV3-1 and TRBJ2-2; D may be TRBD1 (5 bases). Germline lookup yields CDR1 LGHDT and CDR2 YNNKEL (reference sequence). Trimming took 4 bases from V and 0 from J, leaving 18 bases between them. The CDR3 spans 18 residues. Together with reference TRBV3-1 and TRBJ2-2, the CDR3 gives the full variable domain: DTAVSQTPKYLVTQMGNDKSIKCEQNLGHDTMYWYKQDSKKFLKIMFSYNNKELIINETVPNRFSPKSPDKAHLNLHINSLELGDSAVYFCASSPRSGAPPNTGELFFGEGSRLTVL.

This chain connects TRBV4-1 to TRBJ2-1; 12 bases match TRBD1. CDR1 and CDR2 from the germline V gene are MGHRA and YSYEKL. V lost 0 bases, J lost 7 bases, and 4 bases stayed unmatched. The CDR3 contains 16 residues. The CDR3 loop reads CASSQEPGQGANEQFF. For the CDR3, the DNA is TGCGCCAGCAGCCAAGAACCGGGACAGGGGGCAAATGAGCAGTTCTTC.

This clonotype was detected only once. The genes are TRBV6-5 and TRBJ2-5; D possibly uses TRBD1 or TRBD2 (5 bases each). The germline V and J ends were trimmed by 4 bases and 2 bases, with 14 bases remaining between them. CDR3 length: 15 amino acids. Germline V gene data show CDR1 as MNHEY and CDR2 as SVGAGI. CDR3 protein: CASSFRQGPQETQYF. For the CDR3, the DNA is TGTGCCAGCAGTTTCAGGCAGGGACCTCAAGAGACCCAGTACTTC.

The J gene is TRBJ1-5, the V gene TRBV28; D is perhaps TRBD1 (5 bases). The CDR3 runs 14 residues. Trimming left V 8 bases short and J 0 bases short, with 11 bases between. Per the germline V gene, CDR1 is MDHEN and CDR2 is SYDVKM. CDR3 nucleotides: TGTGCCAGCCTCGGGACGGATAGCAATCAGCCCCAGCATTTT. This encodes CASLGTDSNQPQHF. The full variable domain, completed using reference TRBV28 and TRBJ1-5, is DVKVTQSSRYLVKRTGEKVFLECVQDMDHENMFWYRQDPGLGLRLIYFSYDVKMKEKGDIPEGYSVSREKKERFSLILESASTNQTSMYLCASLGTDSNQPQHFGDGTRLSIL.

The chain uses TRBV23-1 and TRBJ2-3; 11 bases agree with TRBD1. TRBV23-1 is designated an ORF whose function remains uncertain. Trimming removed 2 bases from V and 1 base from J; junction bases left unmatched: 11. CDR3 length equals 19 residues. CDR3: CASSQKDRGRYSRTDTQYF. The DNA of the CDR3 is TGCGCCAGCAGTCAAAAGGACAGGGGGCGTTATAGCCGCACAGATACGCAGTATTTT.

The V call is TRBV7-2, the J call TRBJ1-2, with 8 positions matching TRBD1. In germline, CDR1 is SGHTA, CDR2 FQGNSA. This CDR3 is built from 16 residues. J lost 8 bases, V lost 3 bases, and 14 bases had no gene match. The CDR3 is CASSFPTGGNAQGYTF. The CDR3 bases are TGTGCCAGCAGCTTTCCTACAGGGGGGAACGCCCAAGGCTACACCTTC.

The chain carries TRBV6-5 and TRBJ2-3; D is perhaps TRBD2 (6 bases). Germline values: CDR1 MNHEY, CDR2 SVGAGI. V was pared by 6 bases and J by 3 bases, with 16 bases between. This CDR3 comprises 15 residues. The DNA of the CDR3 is TGTGCCAGCAGCCTCAACGGGGCGGGGACAGATACGCAGTATTTT. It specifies CASSLNGAGTDTQYF.

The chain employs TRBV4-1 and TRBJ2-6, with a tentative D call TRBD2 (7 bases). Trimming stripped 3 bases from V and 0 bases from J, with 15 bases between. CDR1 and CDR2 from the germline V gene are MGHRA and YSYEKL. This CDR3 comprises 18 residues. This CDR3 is CASSHIRGALSGANVLTF. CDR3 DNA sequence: TGCGCCAGCAGCCATATCCGGGGGGCCCTCTCTGGGGCCAACGTCCTGACTTTC.